The text below deals with one TCR beta chain. The antigen is not known. This record belongs to a study of Tregs in tolerant kidney transplant recipients. The CDR3 extends over 12 amino acids. V lost 0 bases to trimming and J lost 7 bases, with 4 bases between them. Per the germline V gene, CDR1 is SGDLS and CDR2 is YYNGEE. Findings and limits, study-wide: Few patients were studied, so findings need validation in larger groups. Tolerant patients' donor-specific Tregs expanded beyond overall Tregs, suggesting antigen-driven growth.

Generated by immunoSEQ multiplex PCR, the TCRdb table keeps only in-frame clones and is missing some. The sample lists about 83,000 clones; roughly 98% were seen once. This TCR was sampled from a human donor who received a combined kidney and bone marrow transplant. This sample comprised CD4+ T cells from blood, obtained before the transplant. This chain uses TRBV9 with TRBJ2-2, with no clear D. The CDR3 loop is CASSVVNGELFF. For the CDR3, the DNA is TGTGCCAGCAGCGTAGTTAACGGGGAGCTGTTTTTT.